This T cell receptor (beta chain) was found in a study of blood T cell repertoires in COVID-19. This CDR3 spans 14 amino acids. V shed 4 bases and J shed 3 bases, with 12 bases lying between them. Germline assignment: CDR1 MNHEY and CDR2 SMNVEV (reference sequence). TCRdb's copy holds only in-frame clones and misses some; the assay was immunoSEQ multiplex PCR. There are around 240,000 clones in the sample; approximately 85% occur only once, and approximately 2% lies in the top ten. This chain links TRBV27 with TRBJ1-2; tentative D call: TRBD1 (6 bases). The source material was PBMCs or T cells enriched from blood (not recorded which). The TCR comes from a woman between 50 and 59 years old who had recovered from COVID-19. CDR3 loop: CASSSTGPDYGYTF. In DNA, the CDR3 is TGTGCCAGCAGTTCGACAGGTCCTGACTATGGCTACACCTTC.